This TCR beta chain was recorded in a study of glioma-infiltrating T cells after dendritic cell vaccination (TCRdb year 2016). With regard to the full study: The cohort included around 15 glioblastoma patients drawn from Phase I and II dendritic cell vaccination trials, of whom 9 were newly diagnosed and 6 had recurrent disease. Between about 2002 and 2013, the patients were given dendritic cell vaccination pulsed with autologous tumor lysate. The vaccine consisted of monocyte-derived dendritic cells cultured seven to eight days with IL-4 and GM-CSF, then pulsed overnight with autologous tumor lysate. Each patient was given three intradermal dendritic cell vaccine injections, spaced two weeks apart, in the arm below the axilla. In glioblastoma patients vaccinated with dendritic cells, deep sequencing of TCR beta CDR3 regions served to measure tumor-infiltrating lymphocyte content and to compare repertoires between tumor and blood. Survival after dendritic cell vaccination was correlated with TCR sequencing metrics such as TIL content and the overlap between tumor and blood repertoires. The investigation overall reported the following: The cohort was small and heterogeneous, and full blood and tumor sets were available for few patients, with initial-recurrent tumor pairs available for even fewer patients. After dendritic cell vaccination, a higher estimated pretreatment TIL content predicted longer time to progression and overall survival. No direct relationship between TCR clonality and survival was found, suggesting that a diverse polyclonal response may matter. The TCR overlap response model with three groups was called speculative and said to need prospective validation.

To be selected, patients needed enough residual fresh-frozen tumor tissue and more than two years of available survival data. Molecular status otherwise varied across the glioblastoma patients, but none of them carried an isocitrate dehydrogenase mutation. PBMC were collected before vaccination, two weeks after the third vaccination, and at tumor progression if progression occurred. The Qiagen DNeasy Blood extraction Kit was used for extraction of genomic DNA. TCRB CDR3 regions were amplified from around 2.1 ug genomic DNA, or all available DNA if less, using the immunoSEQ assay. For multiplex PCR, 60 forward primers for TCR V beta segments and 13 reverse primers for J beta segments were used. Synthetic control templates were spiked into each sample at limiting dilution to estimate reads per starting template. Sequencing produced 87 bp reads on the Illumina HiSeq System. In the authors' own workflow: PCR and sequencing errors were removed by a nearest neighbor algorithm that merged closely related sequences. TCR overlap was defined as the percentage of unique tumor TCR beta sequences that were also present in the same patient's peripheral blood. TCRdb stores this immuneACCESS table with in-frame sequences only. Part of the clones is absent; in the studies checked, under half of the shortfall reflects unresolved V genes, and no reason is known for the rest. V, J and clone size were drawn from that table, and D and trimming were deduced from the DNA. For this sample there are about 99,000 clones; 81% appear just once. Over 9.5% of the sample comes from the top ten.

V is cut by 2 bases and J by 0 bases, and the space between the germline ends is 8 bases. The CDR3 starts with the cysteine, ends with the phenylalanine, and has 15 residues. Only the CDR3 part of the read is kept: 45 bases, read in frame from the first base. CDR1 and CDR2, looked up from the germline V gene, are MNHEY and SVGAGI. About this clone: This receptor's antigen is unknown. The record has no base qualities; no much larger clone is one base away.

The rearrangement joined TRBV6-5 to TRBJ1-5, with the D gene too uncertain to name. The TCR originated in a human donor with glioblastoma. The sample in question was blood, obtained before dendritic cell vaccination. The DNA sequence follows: TGTGCCAGCAGTTACCGTGCAGATAGCAATCAGCCCCAGCATTTT. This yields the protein CASSYRADSNQPQHF.